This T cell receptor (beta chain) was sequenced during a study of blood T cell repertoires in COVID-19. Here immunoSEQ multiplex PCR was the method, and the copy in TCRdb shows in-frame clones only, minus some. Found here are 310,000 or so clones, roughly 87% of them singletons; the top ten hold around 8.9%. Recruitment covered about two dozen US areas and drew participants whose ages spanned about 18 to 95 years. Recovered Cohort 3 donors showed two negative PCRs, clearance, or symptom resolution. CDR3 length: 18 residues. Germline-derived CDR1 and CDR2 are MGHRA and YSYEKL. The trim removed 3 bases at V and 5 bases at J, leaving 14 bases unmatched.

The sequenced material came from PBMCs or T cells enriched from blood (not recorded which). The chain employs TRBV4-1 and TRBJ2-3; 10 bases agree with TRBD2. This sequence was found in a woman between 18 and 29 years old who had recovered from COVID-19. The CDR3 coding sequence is TGCGCCAGCAGCCACTCTCCTTACAGCGGGAGGGATGTAGATACGCAGTATTTT. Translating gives CASSHSPYSGRDVDTQYF.